This TCR beta chain was sequenced in a study of low-dose radiotherapy and immunotherapy resistance in tumors. Study context: Aspirin 300 mg was given orally each day for four cycles from cycle 1 day 1.

Unmatched junction bases numbered 13, after V lost 4 bases and J lost 7 bases. There are 16 residues in the CDR3. From germline, CDR1 is SGHNT and CDR2 YYREEE (reference sequence). Time point reported: after trial treatment. As to treatment: LDRT plus nivolumab, ipilimumab, low-dose cyclophosphamide and aspirin (RACIN trial). Treatment combined nivolumab, ipilimumab, aspirin, low-dose cyclophosphamide and low-dose radiotherapy in a dose-escalation trial. This clonotype showed up many times. First-strand cDNA used TRAV- and TRBV-specific primers, covering alpha and beta chains. Amplification of TCRs used a constant-region primer and V-primer adapter for about 18 PCR cycles. Using its own MiXCR run on the reads, TCRdb lists one record per CDR3 protein. Of tens of thousands of distinct CDR3 sequences listed, about 17% are singletons.

Sample: PBMCs, taken after low-dose radiotherapy plus immunotherapy. The V call is TRBV5-4, the J call TRBJ2-2; TRBD1 agrees at 7 bases. This clonotype was sampled from a male donor with prostate cancer. The CDR3 is CASSRNPTGLGGELFF. The CDR3 DNA reads as TGTGCCAGCAGCCGCAACCCGACAGGGTTAGGCGGGGAGCTGTTTTTT.